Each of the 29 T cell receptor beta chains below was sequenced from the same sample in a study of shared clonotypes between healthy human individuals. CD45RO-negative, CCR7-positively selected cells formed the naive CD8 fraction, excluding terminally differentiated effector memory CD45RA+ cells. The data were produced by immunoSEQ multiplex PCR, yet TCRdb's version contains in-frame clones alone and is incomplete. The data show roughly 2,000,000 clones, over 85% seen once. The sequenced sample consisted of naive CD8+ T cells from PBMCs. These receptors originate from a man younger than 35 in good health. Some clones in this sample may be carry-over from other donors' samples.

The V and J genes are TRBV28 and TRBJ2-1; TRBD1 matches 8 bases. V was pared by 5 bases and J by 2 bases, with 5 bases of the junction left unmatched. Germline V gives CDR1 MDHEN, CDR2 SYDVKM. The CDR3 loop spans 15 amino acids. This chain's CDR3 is CASSAGTGPYNEQFF. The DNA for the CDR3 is TGTGCCAGCAGTGCCGGGACAGGCCCCTACAATGAGCAGTTCTTC.

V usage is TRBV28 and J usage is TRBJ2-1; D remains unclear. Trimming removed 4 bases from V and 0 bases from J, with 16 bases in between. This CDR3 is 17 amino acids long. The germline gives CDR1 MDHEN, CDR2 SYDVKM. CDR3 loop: CASSSVVTFSSYNEQFF. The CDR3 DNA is TGTGCCAGCAGTTCGGTGGTGACCTTCAGCTCCTACAATGAGCAGTTCTTC. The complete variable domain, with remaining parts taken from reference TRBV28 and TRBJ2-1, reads DVKVTQSSRYLVKRTGEKVFLECVQDMDHENMFWYRQDPGLGLRLIYFSYDVKMKEKGDIPEGYSVSREKKERFSLILESASTNQTSMYLCASSSVVTFSSYNEQFFGPGTRLTVL.

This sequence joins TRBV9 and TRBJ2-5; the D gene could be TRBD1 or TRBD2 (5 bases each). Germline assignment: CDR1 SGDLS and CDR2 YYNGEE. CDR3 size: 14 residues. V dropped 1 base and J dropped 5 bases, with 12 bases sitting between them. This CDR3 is CASSVLGRWETQYF. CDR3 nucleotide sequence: TGTGCCAGCAGCGTATTGGGACGTTGGGAGACCCAGTACTTC.

CDR3: CASSLAFVTEYQETQYF. The CDR3 DNA reads as TGTGCCAGCAGCTTAGCTTTTGTTACGGAGTACCAAGAGACCCAGTACTTC. V is TRBV7-8 and J is TRBJ2-5; D not certain. Trimming pared 0 bases from V and 0 bases from J, leaving 14 bases between. The CDR3 spans 17 residues. From germline, CDR1 is SGHVS and CDR2 FQNEAQ.

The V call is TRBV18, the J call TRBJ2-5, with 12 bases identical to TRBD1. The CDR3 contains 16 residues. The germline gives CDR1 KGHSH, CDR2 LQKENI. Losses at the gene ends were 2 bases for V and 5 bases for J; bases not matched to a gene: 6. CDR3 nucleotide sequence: TGTGCCAGCTCACCAACCGGGACAGGGGGCCTTGAGACCCAGTACTTC. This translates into CASSPTGTGGLETQYF.

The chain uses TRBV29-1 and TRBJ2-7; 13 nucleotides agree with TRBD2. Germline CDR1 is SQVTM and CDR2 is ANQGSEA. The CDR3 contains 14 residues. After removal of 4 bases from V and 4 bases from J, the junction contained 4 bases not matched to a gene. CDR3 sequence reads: CSVALGLAGYEQYF. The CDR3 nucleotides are TGCAGCGTTGCGTTGGGACTAGCGGGGTACGAGCAGTACTTC.

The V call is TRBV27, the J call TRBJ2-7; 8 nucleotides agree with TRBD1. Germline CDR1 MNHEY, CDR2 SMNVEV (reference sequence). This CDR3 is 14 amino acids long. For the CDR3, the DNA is TGTGTATCATGGGGTCCAGGGGGCCTATACGAGCAGTACTTC. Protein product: CVSWGPGGLYEQYF.

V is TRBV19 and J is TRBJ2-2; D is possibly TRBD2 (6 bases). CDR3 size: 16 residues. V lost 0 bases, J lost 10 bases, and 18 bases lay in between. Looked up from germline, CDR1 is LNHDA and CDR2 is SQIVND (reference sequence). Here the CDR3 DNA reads TGTGCCAGTAGTATAGAACGGGGAGGCCCCTCCGCGGAGCTGTTTTTT. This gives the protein CASSIERGGPSAELFF.

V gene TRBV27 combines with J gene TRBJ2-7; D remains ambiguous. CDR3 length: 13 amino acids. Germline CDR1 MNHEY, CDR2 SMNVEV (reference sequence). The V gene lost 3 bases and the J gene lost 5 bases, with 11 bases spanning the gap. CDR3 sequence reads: CASSFIGPNEQYF. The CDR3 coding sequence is TGTGCCAGCAGTTTTATCGGGCCCAACGAGCAGTACTTC.

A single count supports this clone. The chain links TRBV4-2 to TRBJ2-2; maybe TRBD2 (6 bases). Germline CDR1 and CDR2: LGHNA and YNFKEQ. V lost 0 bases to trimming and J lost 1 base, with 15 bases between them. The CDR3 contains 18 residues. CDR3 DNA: TGTGCCAGCAGCCAAGATGGGTTAGCGGAGGAGAACACCGGGGAGCTGTTTTTT. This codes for CASSQDGLAEENTGELFF.

This CDR3 reads CASSQYDRLYSNQPQHF. CDR3 bases: TGTGCCAGCAGCCAATACGACAGGCTCTATAGCAATCAGCCCCAGCATTTT. This chain connects TRBV4-2 to TRBJ1-5; D might be TRBD1 (6 bases). Germline CDR1 and CDR2: LGHNA and YNFKEQ. The CDR3 is 17 residues long. V lost 2 bases, J lost 0 bases, and 14 bases lay in between.

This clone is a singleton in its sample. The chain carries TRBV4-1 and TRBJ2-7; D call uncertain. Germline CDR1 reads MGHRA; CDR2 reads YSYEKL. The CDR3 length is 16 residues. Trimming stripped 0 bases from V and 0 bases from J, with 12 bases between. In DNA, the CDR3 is TGCGCCAGCAGCCAAGATATGACCGAAACCTCCTACGAGCAGTACTTC. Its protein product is CASSQDMTETSYEQYF.

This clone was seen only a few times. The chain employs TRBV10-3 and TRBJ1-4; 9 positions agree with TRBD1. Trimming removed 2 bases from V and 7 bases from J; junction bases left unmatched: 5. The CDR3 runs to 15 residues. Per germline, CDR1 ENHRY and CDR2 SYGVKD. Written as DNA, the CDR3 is TGTGCCATCAGTGAGACAGGGGGCGCGGGTGAAAAACTGTTTTTT. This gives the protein CAISETGGAGEKLFF.

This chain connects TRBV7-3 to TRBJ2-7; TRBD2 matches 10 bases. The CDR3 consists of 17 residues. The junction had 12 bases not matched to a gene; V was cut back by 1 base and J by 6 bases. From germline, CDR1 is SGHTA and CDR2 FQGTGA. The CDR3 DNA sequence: TGTGCCAGCAGCTTAAGGTCCGGTAGAGGACTAGCGGCCGAGCAGTACTTC. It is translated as CASSLRSGRGLAAEQYF.

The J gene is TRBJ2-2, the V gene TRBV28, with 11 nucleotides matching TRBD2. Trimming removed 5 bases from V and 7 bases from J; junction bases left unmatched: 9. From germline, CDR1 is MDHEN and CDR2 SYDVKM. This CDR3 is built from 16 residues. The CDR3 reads CASSPRSGRANGELFF. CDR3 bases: TGTGCCAGCAGTCCTCGTAGCGGGAGGGCGAACGGGGAGCTGTTTTTT.

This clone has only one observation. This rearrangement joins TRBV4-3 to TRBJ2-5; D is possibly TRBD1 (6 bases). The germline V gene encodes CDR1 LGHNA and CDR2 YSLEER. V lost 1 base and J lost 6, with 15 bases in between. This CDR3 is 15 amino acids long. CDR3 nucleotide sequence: TGCGCCAGCAGCCAAGTACAGGGAGCAATGCAGACCCAGTACTTC. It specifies CASSQVQGAMQTQYF.

The CDR3 here is CASSWYRGGNQPQHF. The CDR3 coding sequence is TGTGCCAGCAGTTGGTACAGGGGCGGCAATCAGCCCCAGCATTTT. This chain joins TRBV6-5 and TRBJ1-5, with 7 nucleotides matching TRBD1. This CDR3 spans 15 amino acids. V lost 4 bases and J lost 2; bases outside the gene matches: 5. Germline V gene data show CDR1 as MNHEY and CDR2 as SVGAGI.

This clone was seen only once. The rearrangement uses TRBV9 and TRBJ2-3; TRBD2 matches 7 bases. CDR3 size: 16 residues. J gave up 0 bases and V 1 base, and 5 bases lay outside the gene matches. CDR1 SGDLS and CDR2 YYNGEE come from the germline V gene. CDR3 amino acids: CASSVRDYSSTDTQYF. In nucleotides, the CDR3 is TGTGCCAGCAGCGTACGGGACTACTCTAGCACAGATACGCAGTATTTT.

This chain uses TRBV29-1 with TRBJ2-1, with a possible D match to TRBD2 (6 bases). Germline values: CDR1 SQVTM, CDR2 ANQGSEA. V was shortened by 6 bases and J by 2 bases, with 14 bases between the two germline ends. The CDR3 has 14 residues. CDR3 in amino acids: CSVPPGGAYNEQFF. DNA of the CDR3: TGCAGCGTCCCCCCTGGAGGGGCCTACAATGAGCAGTTCTTC.

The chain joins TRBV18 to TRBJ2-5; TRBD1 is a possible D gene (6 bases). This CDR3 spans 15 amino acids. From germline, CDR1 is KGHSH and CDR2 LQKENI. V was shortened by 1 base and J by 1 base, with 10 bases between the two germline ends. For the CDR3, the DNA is TGTGCCAGCTCACCACTTAAACAGGGCCAAGAGACCCAGTACTTC. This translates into CASSPLKQGQETQYF.

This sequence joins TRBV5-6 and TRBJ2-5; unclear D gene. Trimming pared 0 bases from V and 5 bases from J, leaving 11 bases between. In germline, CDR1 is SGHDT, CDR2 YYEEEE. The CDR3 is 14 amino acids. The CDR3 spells CASSLASPYETQYF. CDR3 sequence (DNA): TGTGCCAGCAGCTTGGCCTCGCCGTACGAGACCCAGTACTTC. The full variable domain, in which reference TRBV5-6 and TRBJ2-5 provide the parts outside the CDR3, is DAGVTQSPTHLIKTRGQQVTLRCSPKSGHDTVSWYQQALGQGPQFIFQYYEEEERQRGNFPDRFSGHQFPNYSSELNVNALLLGDSALYLCASSLASPYETQYFGPGTRLLVL.

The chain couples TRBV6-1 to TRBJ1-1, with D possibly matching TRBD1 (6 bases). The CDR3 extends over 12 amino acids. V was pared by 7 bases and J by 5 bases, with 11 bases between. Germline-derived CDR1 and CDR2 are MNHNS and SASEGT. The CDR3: CASKGGRTEAFF. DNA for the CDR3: TGTGCCAGCAAGGGGGGGCGGACTGAAGCTTTCTTT.

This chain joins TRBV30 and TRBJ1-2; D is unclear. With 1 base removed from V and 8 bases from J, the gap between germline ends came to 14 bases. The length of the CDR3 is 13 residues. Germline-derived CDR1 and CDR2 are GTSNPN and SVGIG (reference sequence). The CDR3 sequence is CAWSGLPLGGYTF. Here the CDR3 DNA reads TGTGCCTGGAGTGGGCTCCCTCTCGGGGGCTACACCTTC.

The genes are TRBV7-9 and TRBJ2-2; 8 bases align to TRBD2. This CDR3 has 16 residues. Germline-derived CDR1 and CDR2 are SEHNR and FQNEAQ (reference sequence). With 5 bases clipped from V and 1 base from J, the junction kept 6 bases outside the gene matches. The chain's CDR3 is CASSPPLAGNTGELFF. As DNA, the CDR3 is TGTGCCAGCAGCCCCCCCCTAGCGGGGAACACCGGGGAGCTGTTTTTT.

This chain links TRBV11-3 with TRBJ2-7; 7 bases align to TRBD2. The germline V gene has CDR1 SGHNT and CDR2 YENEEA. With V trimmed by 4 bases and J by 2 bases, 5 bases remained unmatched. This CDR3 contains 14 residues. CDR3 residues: CASSWGGVPYEQYF. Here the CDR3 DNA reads TGTGCCAGCAGCTGGGGGGGGGTCCCCTACGAGCAGTACTTC. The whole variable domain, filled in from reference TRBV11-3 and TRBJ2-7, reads EAGVVQSPRYKIIEKKQPVAFWCNPISGHNTLYWYLQNLGQGPELLIRYENEEAVDDSQLPKDRFSAERLKGVDSTLKIQPAELGDSAVYLCASSWGGVPYEQYFGPGTRLTVT.

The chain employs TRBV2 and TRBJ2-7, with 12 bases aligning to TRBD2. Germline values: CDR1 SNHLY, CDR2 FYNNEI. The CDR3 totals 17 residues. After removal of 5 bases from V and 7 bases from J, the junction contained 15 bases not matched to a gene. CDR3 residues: CASSSPRQLAGGQEQYF. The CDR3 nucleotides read TGTGCCAGCAGTTCGCCTCGCCAACTAGCGGGAGGTCAGGAGCAGTACTTC.

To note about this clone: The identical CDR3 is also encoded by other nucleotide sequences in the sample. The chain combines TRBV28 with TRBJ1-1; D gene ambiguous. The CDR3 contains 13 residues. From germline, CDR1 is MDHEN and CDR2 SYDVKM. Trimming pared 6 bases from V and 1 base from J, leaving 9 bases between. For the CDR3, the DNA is TGTGCCAGCAGCCTTCATGGGAACACTGAAGCTTTCTTT. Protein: CASSLHGNTEAFF.

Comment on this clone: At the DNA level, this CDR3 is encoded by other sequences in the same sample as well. DNA for the CDR3: TGTGCCAGCAGCTTCCGGGAATCCTACGAGCAGTACTTC. As protein: CASSFRESYEQYF. The chain employs TRBV5-6 and TRBJ2-7, with D possibly matching TRBD2 (5 bases). The germline V and J ends were trimmed by 2 bases and 1 base, with 7 bases remaining between them. Germline CDR1 is SGHDT and CDR2 is YYEEEE. This CDR3 is 13 amino acids long.

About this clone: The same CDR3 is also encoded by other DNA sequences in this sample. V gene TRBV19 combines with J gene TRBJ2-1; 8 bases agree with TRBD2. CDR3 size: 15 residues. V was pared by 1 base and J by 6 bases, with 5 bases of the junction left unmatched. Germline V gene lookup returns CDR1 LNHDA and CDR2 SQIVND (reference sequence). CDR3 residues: CASSIAGLAGNEQFF. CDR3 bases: TGTGCCAGTAGTATAGCCGGCCTAGCGGGCAATGAGCAGTTCTTC.